A single sample is the source of the 20 T cell receptor beta chains below, sequenced in a study of blood T cell repertoires in COVID-19. Sequencing used immunoSEQ multiplex PCR; TCRdb keeps in-frame clones, though not all of them. The table records 150,000 or so clones, around 67% of them present only once. Sequencing used peripheral blood. All receptors come from a woman aged 80 or over with acute or convalescent COVID-19.

This chain joins TRBV12-3 or TRBV12-4 and TRBJ2-1; the D gene is possibly TRBD1 (6 bases). Trimming took off 1 base at V and 8 bases at J, with 9 bases between the two ends. This CDR3 spans 13 amino acids. The CDR3 DNA reads TGTGCCAGCAGTTTAGTCGCAGGGGATGAGCAGTTCTTC. It is translated as CASSLVAGDEQFF.

The chain is built from TRBV2 and TRBJ1-3; the D gene is possibly TRBD1 (5 bases). The CDR3 runs 15 residues. Germline assignment: CDR1 SNHLY and CDR2 FYNNEI. V lost 8 bases and J 0 bases, leaving 14 bases between the germline ends. The CDR3, as DNA: TGTGCCAGCGCGGGGGACGGGTACTCTGGAAACACCATATATTTT. This translates into CASAGDGYSGNTIYF.

The rearrangement links TRBV19 to TRBJ2-3; D is uncertain. The CDR3 has 14 residues. Germline assignment: CDR1 LNHDA and CDR2 SQIVND (reference sequence). V was shortened by 5 bases and J by 4 bases, with 13 bases between the two germline ends. As DNA, the CDR3 is TGTGCCAGTAGTGAGTCCCCCGTGGCAGATACGCAGTATTTT. It codes for CASSESPVADTQYF.

The genes are TRBV28 and TRBJ1-5, with no clear D. Germline values: CDR1 MDHEN, CDR2 SYDVKM. The CDR3 is 12 residues long. Trimming shortened V by 2 bases and J by 7 bases, and 6 bases separated the two germline ends. CDR3 in DNA: TGTGCCAGCAGTTTAGCCCAGCAGCCCCAGCATTTT. The encoded protein is CASSLAQQPQHF.

J is TRBJ1-1 and V is TRBV18; TRBD1 might be the D (5 bases). Germline V gene sequence: CDR1 KGHSH, CDR2 LQKENI. The CDR3 extends over 14 amino acids. V was cut by 4 bases and J by 1 base, with 10 bases left in between. CDR3 amino acids: CASSLGHQNTEAFF. As DNA, the CDR3 is TGTGCCAGCTCACTTGGACACCAGAACACTGAAGCTTTCTTT.

The chain links TRBV7-2 to TRBJ2-1; D not resolved. CDR1 is SGHTA and CDR2 is FQGNSA in the germline V gene. The V gene lost 4 bases and the J gene lost 3 bases, with 10 bases spanning the gap. This CDR3 has 14 amino acids. The CDR3: CASSSTPFYNEQFF. As DNA, the CDR3 is TGTGCCAGCAGCTCGACTCCCTTCTACAATGAGCAGTTCTTC. The full variable domain, completed using reference TRBV7-2 and TRBJ2-1, is GAGVSQSPSNKVTEKGKDVELRCDPISGHTALYWYRQSLGQGLEFLIYFQGNSAPDKSGLPSDRFSAERTGGSVSTLTIQRTQQEDSAVYLCASSSTPFYNEQFFGPGTRLTVL.

The V call is TRBV10-2, the J call TRBJ2-2; weak D call: TRBD1 (6 bases). V gave up 8 bases and J gave up 7 bases, with 23 bases separating them. The germline CDR1 and CDR2 sequences are WSHSY and SAAADI. The CDR3 has 16 amino acids. The CDR3, as DNA: TGCGCCAGCCTCTACCGGACAGCCCTGTATGACGGGGAGCTGTTTTTT. This encodes CASLYRTALYDGELFF.

The genes are TRBV4-3 and TRBJ2-3; 10 nucleotides match TRBD2. Germline values: CDR1 LGHNA, CDR2 YSLEER. J was trimmed by 6 bases and V by 0 bases; bases with no gene match: 6. This CDR3 comprises 16 residues. This chain's CDR3 is CASSQEFTAGGDTQYF. The DNA for the CDR3 is TGCGCCAGCAGCCAAGAGTTCACAGCGGGGGGGGATACGCAGTATTTT.

The chain joins TRBV7-3 to TRBJ2-7; D gene uncertain. The germline V gene has CDR1 SGHTA and CDR2 FQGTGA. Between the trimmed V and J ends, which lost 1 base and 2 bases, there was a span of 9 bases. The CDR3 runs 14 residues. The DNA for the CDR3 is TGTGCCAGCAGCTTAAACTCCCCACCCTACGAGCAGTACTTC. Its translation is CASSLNSPPYEQYF.

The chain employs TRBV9 and TRBJ2-5; TRBD1 aligns across 8 bases. J was trimmed by 3 bases and V by 2 bases; bases with no gene match: 12. The germline gives CDR1 SGDLS, CDR2 YYNGEE. The CDR3 spans 17 residues. The CDR3 DNA follows: TGTGCCAGCAGCGTTGGGTCGGGACAGGCTAGGAAAGAGACCCAGTACTTC. It yields the protein CASSVGSGQARKETQYF.

The V call is TRBV6-1, the J call TRBJ1-2, with a weak D call TRBD1 (6 bases). There are 14 residues in the CDR3. V was trimmed by 2 bases and J by 7 bases, leaving 14 bases between them. Per germline, CDR1 MNHNS and CDR2 SASEGT. The CDR3 loop reads CASSERDNEGGYTF. The DNA for the CDR3 is TGTGCCAGCAGTGAAAGGGACAACGAAGGTGGCTACACCTTC.

The chain joins TRBV6-5 to TRBJ2-7; D ambiguous. The V gene's germline CDR1 is MNHEY and CDR2 SVGAGI. V lost 5 bases, J lost 0 bases, and 11 bases lay in between. The CDR3 contains 14 residues. In nucleotides, the CDR3 is TGTGCCAGCAGTCCGTCCAGAAGCTCCTACGAGCAGTACTTC. Its protein product is CASSPSRSSYEQYF.

The V gene is TRBV2, the J gene TRBJ1-2; 8 bases are a match to TRBD1. Germline CDR1 is SNHLY and CDR2 is FYNNEI. Trimming at V came to 5 bases and at J to 7 bases, leaving 6 bases not matched to a gene. There are 13 residues in the CDR3. The chain's CDR3 is CASSIGTGGGYTF. DNA of the CDR3: TGTGCCAGCAGTATAGGGACAGGTGGTGGCTACACCTTC.

The chain has TRBV7-2 and TRBJ2-3; 9 bases are a match to TRBD2. The CDR3 covers 14 residues. Trimming removed 5 bases from V and 3 bases from J; junction bases left unmatched: 3. Germline-derived CDR1 and CDR2 are SGHTA and FQGNSA. CDR3 in DNA: TGTGCCAGCAGCCCCGGACTAGCGACAGATACGCAGTATTTT. Translating it yields CASSPGLATDTQYF.

This chain uses TRBV2 with TRBJ1-4; weak D call: TRBD1 (5 bases). The CDR3 sequence is 15 residues long. Germline V gene lookup returns CDR1 SNHLY and CDR2 FYNNEI. V shed 6 bases and J shed 2 bases, with 13 bases lying between them. DNA of the CDR3: TGTGCCAGCAGCGTCACCCGACAGACTAATGAAAAACTGTTTTTT. It specifies CASSVTRQTNEKLFF.

The rearrangement links TRBV30 to TRBJ1-1; D is perhaps TRBD1 (6 bases). V lost 1 base, J lost 4 bases, and 13 bases lay in between. This CDR3 region has 14 residues. Per germline, CDR1 GTSNPN and CDR2 SVGIG (reference sequence). The CDR3 reads CAWSALQGPTEAFF. CDR3 bases: TGTGCCTGGAGTGCCCTACAGGGTCCCACTGAAGCTTTCTTT. Complete variable domain (other parts from reference TRBV30 and TRBJ1-1): SQTIHQWPATLVQPVGSPLSLECTVEGTSNPNLYWYRQAAGRGLQLLFYSVGIGQISSEVPQNLSASRPQDRQFILSSKKLLLSDSGFYLCAWSALQGPTEAFFGQGTRLTVV.

The table lists this clone with many counts. The chain is built from TRBV4-2 and TRBJ1-2, with 9 bases matching TRBD1. Unmatched junction bases numbered 11, after V lost 4 bases and J lost 8 bases. CDR1 and CDR2 from the germline V gene are LGHNA and YNFKEQ. CDR3 length: 15 residues. CDR3 amino acids: CASSPSDRGAKGYTF. Written as DNA, the CDR3 is TGTGCCAGCAGCCCATCCGACAGGGGGGCTAAAGGCTACACCTTC.

The chain has TRBV18 and TRBJ1-2; possibly TRBD1 for D (6 bases). Germline V lookup: CDR1 KGHSH, CDR2 LQKENI. With 8 bases removed from V and 6 bases from J, the gap between germline ends came to 16 bases. The CDR3 runs 13 residues. DNA for the CDR3: TGTGCCAGCAGGACCGGACAGTCCGATGGCTACACCTTC. Amino acid sequence: CASRTGQSDGYTF.

Only a few counts were recorded for this clone. This chain links TRBV19 with TRBJ1-4; D possibly corresponds to TRBD1 (5 bases). Trimming took 9 bases from V and 7 from J, leaving 21 bases between them. In germline, CDR1 is LNHDA, CDR2 SQIVND (reference sequence). The CDR3 has 15 amino acids. CDR3 residues: CASISLAGRGEKLFF. The CDR3 DNA reads TGTGCCAGCATATCATTAGCCGGGAGGGGTGAAAAACTGTTTTTT.

This rearrangement joins TRBV25-1 to TRBJ1-1; 9 bases agree with TRBD1. Germline trimming cut 4 bases from V and 1 base from J; bases unmatched to any gene: 4. Germline values: CDR1 MGHDK, CDR2 SYGVNS. The CDR3 consists of 15 residues. CDR3 in DNA: TGTGCCAGCAGTGTTACAGGGGGCTGGAACACTGAAGCTTTCTTT. This encodes CASSVTGGWNTEAFF.